This T cell receptor beta chain was documented in a study of blood T cells in healthy people across ages. Broader study findings: Any conclusive comparison of naive versus antigen-experienced cells was prevented by using unsorted PBMCs. Per million T cells, the diversity of TCR beta decreased roughly linearly as age advanced. The long-lived group displayed more naive CD4+ cells, plus higher diversity, than the aged donors did. Percentage of naive T cells showed a strong correlation with TCR beta diversity.

The count of this clonotype is one. What it recognizes is unknown. Using a J-beta primer mix together with a sample-barcoded 5' primer, a second PCR was run for roughly 6 to 11 cycles. TCRdb analysed the 5' RACE reads with MiXCR anew, one entry per CDR3 protein. Here the sample spans approximately 820,000 distinct CDR3 sequences, more than 40% being singletons. V lost 0 bases to trimming and J lost 6 bases; unmatched junction nucleotides: 8. Germline-derived CDR1 and CDR2 are MNHNY and SVGAGI (reference sequence). The CDR3 is 17 amino acids. The sample consisted of blood. This TCR came from a man in his 60s in good health. V gene TRBV6-6 combines with J gene TRBJ2-3; 11 bases match TRBD1. CDR3 protein: CASSYSGTGGLQDTQYF. DNA of the CDR3: TGTGCCAGCAGTTACTCGGGGACAGGGGGGCTACAGGATACGCAGTATTTT.